This passage covers 32 T cell receptor beta chains from one sample sequenced in a study of blood T cells in healthy people across ages. The authors ran a second PCR of about 7 to 11 cycles using a sample-barcoded 5' primer and a J-beta primer mix. TCRdb fed the 5' RACE reads into MiXCR, producing one record per CDR3 protein. The table has approximately 810,000 distinct CDR3 sequences, 29% seen once. Sequences were obtained from blood. The origin of the receptors is a woman older than 75 in good health.

This clonotype showed up many times. The rearrangement uses TRBV7-2 and TRBJ1-1; D perhaps matches TRBD1 (5 bases). The CDR3 sequence is 17 residues long. Germline CDR1 and CDR2: SGHTA and FQGNSA. V was pared by 0 bases and J by 1 base, with 15 bases between. For the CDR3, the DNA is TGTGCCAGCAGCTTAGCGGCCCCGGGGGGTGGGAACACTGAAGCTTTCTTT. Translating it yields CASSLAAPGGGNTEAFF. Full variable domain (remainder filled in from reference TRBV7-2 and TRBJ1-1): GAGVSQSPSNKVTEKGKDVELRCDPISGHTALYWYRQSLGQGLEFLIYFQGNSAPDKSGLPSDRFSAERTGGSVSTLTIQRTQQEDSAVYLCASSLAAPGGGNTEAFFGQGTRLTVV.

Turning to this clonotype: A clone one base away is much larger, so this may be a read error. The CDR3 DNA follows: TGTGCCAGCAGCCTGAGGGGGGGGGCCTACAATGAGCAGTACTTC. As protein: CASSLRGGAYNEQYF. The chain links TRBV3-1 to TRBJ2-1; the D gene is possibly TRBD2 (7 bases). TRBJ2-7 explains the end of the DNA better; the J call may be wrong. In germline, CDR1 is LGHDT, CDR2 YNNKEL (reference sequence). There are 15 residues in the CDR3.

CDR3: CASNPDRDTEAFF. CDR3 sequence (DNA): TGCGCCAGCAACCCAGACAGGGACACTGAAGCTTTCTTT. The chain joins TRBV5-1 to TRBJ1-1, with 7 bases that match TRBD1. The germline gives CDR1 SGHRS, CDR2 YFSETQ. The CDR3 sequence is 13 residues long. Unmatched junction bases numbered 5, after V lost 6 bases and J lost 3 bases.

The chain combines TRBV3-1 with TRBJ2-2; no clear D gene. The CDR3 runs 16 residues. Trimming removed 4 bases from V and 2 bases from J, with 14 bases in between. Germline assignment: CDR1 LGHDT and CDR2 YNNKEL (reference sequence). The CDR3 region has the DNA TGTGCCAGCAGCCCTGTCTATGGATTTAACACCGGGGAGCTGTTTTTT. It translates to CASSPVYGFNTGELFF.

This clonotype has at least ten counts. The chain couples TRBV11-2 to TRBJ2-3; 12 bases agree with TRBD2. The CDR3 runs to 15 residues. V was pared by 6 bases and J by 6 bases, with 7 bases of the junction left unmatched. Germline V gene lookup returns CDR1 SGHAT and CDR2 FQNNGV. The CDR3 DNA reads as TGTGCCAGCAGAGGACTAGCGGGGACCCGTGATACGCAGTATTTT. This codes for CASRGLAGTRDTQYF.

CDR3 sequence (DNA): TGCGCCAGCAGCTTGGAACCTTTTGGACAGGGGGTTGGAAACACCATATATTTT. Amino acids: CASSLEPFGQGVGNTIYF. The V gene is TRBV5-1, the J gene TRBJ1-3; 10 bases agree with TRBD1. The CDR3 covers 18 residues. CDR1 SGHRS and CDR2 YFSETQ come from the germline V gene. The V segment lost 0 bases and the J segment 3 bases; nucleotides outside the gene matches: 9.

The CDR3 DNA sequence: TGCGCCAGCAGCCAAGAGCTAAGAGGGAATCAGCCCCAGCATTTT. Its translation is CASSQELRGNQPQHF. The chain combines TRBV4-3 with TRBJ1-5; D not certain. Trimming took 0 bases from V and 4 from J, leaving 10 bases between them. The germline V gene encodes CDR1 LGHNA and CDR2 YSLEER. This CDR3 is built from 15 residues.

Worth noting for this clonotype: Mismatch with germline at one junction end may stem from a read error. The rearrangement links TRBV12-3 or TRBV12-4 to TRBJ2-6; possibly TRBD1 for D (5 bases). This CDR3 comprises 12 residues. The DNA of the CDR3 is TGTGCCAGCTCCCCTGGGGCCAACGTCCTGATTTTC. This translates into CASSPGANVLIF.

This clonotype has more than one count but fewer than ten. This chain links TRBV15 with TRBJ2-3; weak D call: TRBD1 (6 bases). CDR3 length: 17 amino acids. Per the germline V gene, CDR1 is LNHNV and CDR2 is YYDKDF (reference sequence). The V end was cut by 0 bases, the J end by 3 bases, with 16 bases between. CDR3 region: CATSRDKSRGTTDTQYF. Written as DNA, the CDR3 is TGTGCCACCAGCAGAGATAAGTCGAGGGGGACAACAGATACGCAGTATTTT.

This chain links TRBV12-3 or TRBV12-4 with TRBJ2-3; the match to TRBD2 covers 9 bases. The CDR3 loop spans 17 amino acids. Trimming removed 5 bases from V and 2 bases from J; junction bases left unmatched: 11. The CDR3 region has the DNA TGTGCCAGCAGTATGCTGGTAGCGGGGGCGATCACAGATACGCAGTATTTT. The encoded protein is CASSMLVAGAITDTQYF.

This chain joins TRBV20-1 and TRBJ2-5, with 7 bases matching TRBD2. The CDR3 has 11 residues. CDR1 DFQATT and CDR2 SNEGSKA come from the germline V gene (reference sequence). In nucleotides, the CDR3 is TGCAGAGCGGGGTTCGGGGAGACCCAGTACTTC. It translates to CRAGFGETQYF.

This chain joins TRBV10-3 and TRBJ2-3; 12 bases are shared with TRBD2. Germline CDR1 reads ENHRY; CDR2 reads SYGVKD. V shed 8 bases and J 0 bases; nucleotides not matched to a gene: 9. The CDR3 spans 17 residues. This chain's CDR3 is CAIGPRLAGESTDTQYF. The DNA for the CDR3 is TGTGCCATCGGCCCGCGACTAGCGGGGGAGAGCACAGATACGCAGTATTTT.

There are a few counts of this clonotype. The chain joins TRBV6-6 to TRBJ1-6; D is unclear. Germline V gene lookup returns CDR1 MNHNY and CDR2 SVGAGI (reference sequence). Trimming took off 5 bases at V and 9 bases at J, with 26 bases between the two ends. This CDR3 comprises 18 residues. CDR3 sequence (DNA): TGTGCCAGCAGTCACTTCACTCTTTCTTCCGTGGTATCTTCACCCCTCCACTTT. It encodes CASSHFTLSSVVSSPLHF.

The gene calls are TRBV9 and TRBJ1-5, with 9 bases that match TRBD1. CDR3 length: 14 residues. Germline V gene lookup returns CDR1 SGDLS and CDR2 YYNGEE. Unmatched junction bases numbered 2, after V lost 0 bases and J lost 7 bases. The CDR3 nucleotides read TGTGCCAGCAGCGTAGGGGACAGGGTGCAGCCCCAGCATTTT. Translation gives CASSVGDRVQPQHF.

The gene calls are TRBV3-1 and TRBJ1-6; unclear D gene. V gave up 1 base and J gave up 5 bases, with 9 bases separating them. The CDR3 extends over 15 amino acids. Germline values: CDR1 LGHDT, CDR2 YNNKEL (reference sequence). CDR3 sequence: CASSQASRDNSPLHF. The CDR3 nucleotides are TGTGCCAGCAGCCAAGCATCACGGGATAATTCACCCCTCCACTTT.

This clonotype was detected ten times or more. The rearrangement joins TRBV12-3 or TRBV12-4 to TRBJ1-2; D gene unclear. The CDR3 has 13 residues. The V end was cut by 8 bases, the J end by 4 bases, with 14 bases between. The chain's CDR3 is CASSHRGGYGYTF. DNA for the CDR3: TGTGCCAGCTCTCACCGTGGTGGCTATGGCTACACCTTC.

The table lists this clonotype with a few counts. This sequence joins TRBV5-5 and TRBJ1-6, with D perhaps matching TRBD1 (5 bases). Trimming removed 3 bases at V and 5 bases at J, with 9 bases between. There are 14 residues in the CDR3. In germline, CDR1 is SGHKS, CDR2 YYEKEE (reference sequence). The CDR3 loop reads CASSSTVDNSPLHF. DNA of the CDR3: TGTGCCAGCAGCTCGACAGTAGATAATTCACCCCTCCACTTT.

This clonotype has a single count. The chain carries TRBV5-1 and TRBJ2-5, with 13 bases that match TRBD2. Germline lookup yields CDR1 SGHRS and CDR2 YFSETQ. V lost 0 bases to trimming and J lost 0 bases; unmatched junction nucleotides: 2. The CDR3 has 17 amino acids. The CDR3 DNA reads as TGCGCCAGCAGCTTGGGCGGACTAGCGGGGGACCAAGAGACCCAGTACTTC. Its protein product is CASSLGGLAGDQETQYF.

Only a few counts were recorded for this clonotype. A much larger clone differs from this one at a single base, so this may be a read error. The chain links TRBV12-3 or TRBV12-4 to TRBJ1-2; D remains unclear. This CDR3 has 14 amino acids. V was shortened by 1 base and J by 4 bases, with 10 bases between the two germline ends. In nucleotides, the CDR3 is TGTGCCAGCAGTTTAGGATTAAGGACCTATGGCTACACCTTC. Translating it yields CASSLGLRTYGYTF.

This chain uses TRBV4-1 with TRBJ1-1; D remains ambiguous. CDR1 is MGHRA, CDR2 YSYEKL, per germline. The CDR3 has 14 amino acids. The V end was cut by 4 bases, the J end by 10 bases, with 19 bases between. For the CDR3, the DNA is TGCGCCAGCAGCCTCCCAACCGCTCCACCTGTAGCTTTCTTT. This translates into CASSLPTAPPVAFF.

This clonotype appeared a few times. The chain uses TRBV28 and TRBJ1-2, with D maybe TRBD1 (6 bases). Germline V gene lookup returns CDR1 MDHEN and CDR2 SYDVKM. Trimming shortened V by 10 bases and J by 8 bases, and 17 bases separated the two germline ends. This CDR3 is built from 12 residues. CDR3 region: CATTRQVDGYTF. The CDR3 DNA follows: TGTGCCACCACTCGACAGGTGGACGGCTACACCTTC.

This clonotype was recorded at least ten times. The chain carries TRBV5-6 and TRBJ2-7; tentatively, D is TRBD1 or TRBD2 (7 bases each). Trimming removed 3 bases from V and 4 bases from J, with 23 bases in between. Germline loops: CDR1 SGHDT, CDR2 YYEEEE. The CDR3 spans 17 residues. CDR3 residues: CASSWREGQTLSYEQYF. The CDR3 nucleotides read TGTGCCAGCAGCTGGAGGGAGGGACAGACCCTTTCATACGAGCAGTACTTC.

The count of this clonotype is one. Relative to the germline gene, one junction end is altered; a read error may explain this. The chain joins TRBV3-1 to TRBJ2-6; D remains unclear. The CDR3 covers 16 residues. Germline CDR1 reads LGHDT; CDR2 reads YNNKEL (reference sequence). CDR3 nucleotide sequence: TGTCCCAGCAGCCAAGATTTGGTCTCTGGGGCCAACGTCCTGACTTTC. As protein: CPSSQDLVSGANVLTF.

This clonotype showed up many times. V is TRBV29-1 and J is TRBJ2-3, with D maybe TRBD2 (5 bases). There are 14 residues in the CDR3. V lost 4 bases and J 4 bases, leaving 15 bases between the germline ends. Germline V CDR1 and CDR2: SQVTM, ANQGSEA. The CDR3 DNA sequence: TGCAGCGTTGTCGACGGAGGTGGGGCAGATACGCAGTATTTT. Encoded protein: CSVVDGGGADTQYF.

The rearrangement joins TRBV3-1 to TRBJ2-1, with 7 bases fitting TRBD1. The ends lost 8 bases at V and 0 bases at J; junction bases unmatched: 7. The length of the CDR3 is 15 residues. CDR1 LGHDT and CDR2 YNNKEL come from the germline V gene (reference sequence). CDR3 DNA sequence: TGTGCCAGCGAACAGGGGAATCCCTCCTACAATGAGCAGTTCTTC. Translated, it gives CASEQGNPSYNEQFF.

The chain links TRBV9 to TRBJ2-1, with 8 bases identical to TRBD2. Germline assignment: CDR1 SGDLS and CDR2 YYNGEE. This CDR3 is built from 15 residues. V shed 0 bases and J 4 bases; nucleotides not matched to a gene: 3. The CDR3 DNA is TGTGCCAGCAGCGTAGGTCCGGGGGGGTACAATGAGCAGTTCTTC. Residues: CASSVGPGGYNEQFF.

This clonotype has ten or more counts. This chain joins TRBV6-2 or TRBV6-3 and TRBJ1-2, with TRBD1 matching over 8 bases. The CDR3 consists of 17 residues. J lost 2 bases, V lost 2 bases, and 10 bases had no gene match. CDR1 is MNHEY, CDR2 SVGEGT, per germline. The CDR3 DNA is TGTGCCAGCAGTTACGGGTTTCGTCGGACAGGGAACTATGGCTACACCTTC. It is translated as CASSYGFRRTGNYGYTF.

This clonotype has just one count. Possible read error: a much larger clone is one base away. The V gene is TRBV5-1, the J gene TRBJ1-1; D perhaps matches TRBD1 (6 bases). Germline values: CDR1 SGHRS, CDR2 YFSETQ. The V and J ends lost 4 bases and 1 base respectively, with 14 bases between them. CDR3 length equals 15 residues. CDR3 DNA sequence: TGCGCCAGCAGCAAAGGACAGAGTACGAACACTGAAGCTTTCTTT. Translation gives CASSKGQSTNTEAFF.

The chain is built from TRBV3-1 and TRBJ1-5, with D unresolved. Trimming removed 8 bases at V and 0 bases at J, with 8 bases between. Per the germline V gene, CDR1 is LGHDT and CDR2 is YNNKEL (reference sequence). The CDR3 sequence is 13 residues long. CDR3 residues: CASEGPSNQPQHF. As DNA, the CDR3 is TGTGCCAGCGAAGGGCCTAGCAATCAGCCCCAGCATTTT.

This clonotype occurred many times. The chain has TRBV6-2 or TRBV6-3 and TRBJ1-2; perhaps TRBD1 as D (6 bases). The CDR3 length is 13 residues. Looked up from germline, CDR1 is MNHEY and CDR2 is SVGEGT. V dropped 6 bases and J dropped 4 bases, with 12 bases sitting between them. The CDR3 DNA sequence: TGTGCCAGCAGGCTACAGGGTACCTATGGCTACACCTTC. This sequence encodes CASRLQGTYGYTF.

This clonotype was recorded at least ten times. The V call is TRBV7-2, the J call TRBJ2-7; D unclear. Germline V gives CDR1 SGHTA, CDR2 FQGNSA. The germline V and J ends were trimmed by 0 bases and 2 bases, with 17 bases remaining between them. The CDR3 sequence is 17 residues long. In DNA, the CDR3 is TGTGCCAGCAGCTTAGCGTCACGAGGCGTACCGACCTACGAGCAGTACTTC. Translation gives CASSLASRGVPTYEQYF.

This clonotype appeared many times. The rearrangement joins TRBV5-5 to TRBJ2-5; 9 nucleotides line up with TRBD2. V lost 0 bases and J lost 1; bases outside the gene matches: 7. The germline V gene has CDR1 SGHKS and CDR2 YYEKEE (reference sequence). The CDR3 runs 17 residues. CDR3: CASSLGGSGGSQETQYF. CDR3 coding DNA: TGTGCCAGCAGCTTGGGAGGTAGCGGGGGAAGCCAAGAGACCCAGTACTTC.